What follows describes a single T cell receptor beta chain. Its cognate antigen is unknown. The germline V gene encodes CDR1 SNHLY and CDR2 FYNNEI. Trimming cost V 6 bases and J 2 bases, with 7 bases left between them. The CDR3 covers 12 residues. The sample is drawn from a study of T cell responses to AZD1222 COVID-19 vaccine. This table comes from immunoSEQ multiplex PCR, and its TCRdb copy is limited to in-frame clones, with some not included. Of fewer than 95,000 clones in the sample, over 75% were seen once. Study conclusions and caveats: Females made up more of the donors, who were largely white British, and clonal diversity may have come out too low. Spike as a whole was targeted by vaccine-associated CD4 TCRs, dominant at 160-218 and 743-854.

This clonotype was obtained from an adult in good health. The source was peripheral blood, collected on day 0 of AZD1222 vaccination. The rearrangement links TRBV2 to TRBJ1-1, with no clear D. This CDR3 is CASRAGNTEAFF. CDR3 coding DNA: TGTGCCAGCAGGGCAGGAAACACTGAAGCTTTCTTT.